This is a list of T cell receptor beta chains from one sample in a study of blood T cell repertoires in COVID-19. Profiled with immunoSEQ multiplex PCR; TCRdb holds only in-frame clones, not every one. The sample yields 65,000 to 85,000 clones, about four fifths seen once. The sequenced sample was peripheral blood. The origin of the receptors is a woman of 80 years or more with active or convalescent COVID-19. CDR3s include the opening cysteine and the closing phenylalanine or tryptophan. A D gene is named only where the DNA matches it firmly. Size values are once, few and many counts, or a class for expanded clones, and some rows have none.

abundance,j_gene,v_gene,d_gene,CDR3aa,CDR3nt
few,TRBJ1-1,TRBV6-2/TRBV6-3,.,CASSRATDEAFF,TGTGCCAGCAGCCGCGCGACAGATGAAGCTTTCTTT
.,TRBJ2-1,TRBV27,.,CASSATLGDEQFF,TGTGCCAGCAGTGCAACTCTAGGTGATGAGCAGTTCTTC
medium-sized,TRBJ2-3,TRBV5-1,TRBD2,CASSLTSGSSDTQYF,TGCGCCAGCAGTCTGACTAGCGGGAGCTCAGATACGCAGTATTTT
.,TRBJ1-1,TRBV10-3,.,CAISDLPGQKNTEAFF,TGTGCCATCAGTGACCTACCGGGACAAAAGAACACTGAAGCTTTCTTT
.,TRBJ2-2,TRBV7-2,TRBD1,CASSLDGTGGAGELFF,TGTGCCAGCAGCTTAGACGGGACAGGGGGAGCCGGGGAGCTGTTTTTT
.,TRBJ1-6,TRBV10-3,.,CAISESERNNSPLHF,TGTGCCATCAGTGAGTCCGAGAGAAATAATTCACCCCTCCACTTT
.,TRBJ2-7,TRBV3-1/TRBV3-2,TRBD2,CASSLRGGRGTYEQYF,TGTGCCAGCAGCCTACGTGGCGGGCGGGGGACCTACGAGCAGTACTTC
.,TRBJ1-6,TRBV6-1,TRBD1,CASSEEGQGVSPLHF,TGTGCCAGCAGTGAAGAGGGACAGGGTGTCTCACCCCTCCACTTT
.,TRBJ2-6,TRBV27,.,CASSLTVSGANVLTF,TGTGCCAGCAGTTTGACAGTCTCAGGGGCCAACGTCCTGACTTTC
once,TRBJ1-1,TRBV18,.,CASSLGRTNTEAFF,TGTGCCAGCTCACTAGGTAGGACTAACACTGAAGCTTTCTTT
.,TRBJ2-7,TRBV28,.,CASSILQGVTYEQYF,TGTGCCAGCAGTATACTACAGGGAGTTACCTACGAGCAGTACTTC
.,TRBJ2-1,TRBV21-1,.,CASSKVAGGTEYNEQFF,.
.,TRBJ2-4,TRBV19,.,CASSVGQGIAKNIQYF,TGTGCCAGTTCCGTAGGGCAGGGAATAGCCAAAAACATTCAGTACTTC
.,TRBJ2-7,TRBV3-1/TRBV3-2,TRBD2,CASSQDLTSAYEQYF,TGTGCCAGCAGCCAAGATTTGACTAGCGCCTACGAGCAGTACTTC
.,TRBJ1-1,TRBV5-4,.,CASSRGWGTMNTEAFF,TGTGCCAGCAGCCGGGGGTGGGGGACCATGAACACTGAAGCTTTCTTT
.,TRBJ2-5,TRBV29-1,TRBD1,CSAVGTGVETQYF,TGCAGCGCTGTCGGGACAGGGGTGGAGACCCAGTACTTC
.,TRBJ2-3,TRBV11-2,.,CASSLIRLANRHTQYF,TGTGCCAGCAGCTTAATTCGCCTAGCGAACCGTCATACGCAGTATTTT
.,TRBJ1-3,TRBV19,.,CASSPIRAGNTIYF,TGTGCCAGTAGCCCCATCAGGGCTGGAAACACCATATATTTT
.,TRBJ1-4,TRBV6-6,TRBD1,CASSDGTGVGEKLFF,TGTGCCAGCAGCGACGGGACAGGGGTAGGCGAAAAACTGTTTTTT
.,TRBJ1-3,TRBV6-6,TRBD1,CASRGQSVSGNTIYF,TGTGCCAGCAGGGGACAGTCCGTCTCTGGAAACACCATATATTTT
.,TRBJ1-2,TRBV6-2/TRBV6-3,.,CASSPNPTVLNYGYTF,TGTGCCAGCAGCCCAAACCCGACAGTGCTCAACTATGGCTACACCTTC
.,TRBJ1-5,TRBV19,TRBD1,CASQGGRQPQHF,TGTGCCAGTCAAGGGGGCAGGCAGCCCCAGCATTTT
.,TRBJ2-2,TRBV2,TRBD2,CASSLLAWNTGELFF,TGTGCCAGCAGTCTACTAGCGTGGAACACCGGGGAGCTGTTTTTT
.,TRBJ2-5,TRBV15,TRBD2,CATSRDPFSVAGETQYF,TGTGCCACCAGCAGAGATCCGTTTTCGGTAGCGGGAGAGACCCAGTACTTC
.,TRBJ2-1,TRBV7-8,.,CASSPNRVGEQFF,TGTGCCAGCAGCCCTAACAGGGTAGGTGAGCAGTTCTTC
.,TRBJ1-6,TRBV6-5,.,CASGSDSPLHF,TGTGCCAGCGGGAGTGATTCACCCCTCCACTTT
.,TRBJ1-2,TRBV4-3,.,CASSPAAGNYGYTF,TGCGCCAGCAGCCCGGCCGCAGGGAACTATGGCTACACCTTC
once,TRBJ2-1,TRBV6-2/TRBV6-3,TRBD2,CASSYSIAGGPQNKVEQFF,TGTGCCAGCAGTTACTCCATAGCGGGAGGGCCGCAAAATAAGGTTGAGCAGTTCTTC
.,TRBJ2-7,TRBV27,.,CASRTGSHEQYF,TGTGCCAGCAGAACAGGGTCCCACGAGCAGTACTTC
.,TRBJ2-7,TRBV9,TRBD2,CASSVYSSGSYEQYF,TGTGCCAGCAGCGTATACTCTAGCGGGAGCTACGAGCAGTACTTC
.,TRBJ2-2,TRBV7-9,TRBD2,CASSSLTSVRTGELFF,TGTGCCAGCAGCTCACTGACTAGCGTTCGCACCGGGGAGCTGTTTTTT
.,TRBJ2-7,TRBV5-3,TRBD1,CASHPGGSYEQYF,TGTGCCAGCCACCCAGGGGGCTCCTACGAGCAATACTTC
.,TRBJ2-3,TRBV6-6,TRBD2,CASSGQRGVTDTQYF,TGTGCCAGCAGTGGCCAGCGGGGGGTCACAGATACGCAGTATTTT
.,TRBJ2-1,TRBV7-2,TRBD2,CASSLLAGGTEQFF,TGTGCCAGCAGCTTACTAGCGGGGGGCACTGAGCAGTTCTTC
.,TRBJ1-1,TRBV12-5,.,CASGLVIMGQNTEAFF,TGTGCTAGTGGTTTGGTAATAATGGGGCAGAACACTGAAGCTTTCTTT
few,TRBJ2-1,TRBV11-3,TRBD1,CASSLGSDRAGEQFF,TGTGCCAGCAGCTTAGGGTCGGACAGGGCGGGCGAGCAGTTCTTC
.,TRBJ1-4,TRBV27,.,CASRLLQGNEKLFF,TGTGCCAGCAGACTCCTCCAGGGTAATGAAAAACTGTTTTTT
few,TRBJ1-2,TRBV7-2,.,CASSLFDRKYGYTF,TGTGCCAGCAGCTTATTTGACAGAAAATATGGCTACACCTTC
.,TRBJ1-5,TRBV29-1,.,CSVRLPGGNQPQHF,TGCAGCGTTAGGTTGCCGGGGGGCAATCAGCCCCAGCATTTT
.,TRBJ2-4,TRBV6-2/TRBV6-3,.,CASSPYRKNIQYF,TGTGCCAGCAGTCCATACAGGAAAAACATTCAGTACTTC
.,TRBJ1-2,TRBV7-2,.,CASSLGQPYYGYTF,TGTGCCAGCAGCTTAGGACAGCCGTACTATGGCTACACCTTC
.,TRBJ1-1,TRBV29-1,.,CSGTGWVTNTEAFF,TGCAGCGGTACAGGGTGGGTGACGAACACTGAAGCTTTCTTT
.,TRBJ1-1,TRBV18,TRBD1,CASLSTGETEAFF,TGTGCCAGCTTATCGACAGGGGAAACTGAAGCTTTCTTT
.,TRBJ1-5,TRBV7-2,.,CASSLVYTDQPQHF,TGTGCCAGCAGCTTGGTCTATACAGATCAGCCCCAGCATTTT
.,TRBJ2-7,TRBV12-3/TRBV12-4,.,CASGPTGQYEQYF,TGTGCCAGCGGACCTACCGGACAATACGAGCAGTACTTC
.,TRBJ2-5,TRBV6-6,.,CASTLGGRETQYF,TGTGCCAGCACCTTGGGTGGGAGGGAGACCCAGTACTTC
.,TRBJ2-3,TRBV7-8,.,CASSFGASKSTDTQYF,TGTGCCAGCAGCTTCGGCGCTAGCAAGAGCACAGATACGCAGTATTTT
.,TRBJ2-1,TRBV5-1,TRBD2,CASTQGTSGGAEQFF,TGCGCCAGCACCCAGGGGACTAGCGGGGGGGCTGAGCAGTTCTTC
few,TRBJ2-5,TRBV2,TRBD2,CASSDLGLAGEETQYF,TGTGCCAGCAGTGATTTGGGACTAGCGGGAGAAGAGACCCAGTACTTC
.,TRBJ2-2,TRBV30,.,CAWRDYTGELFF,TGTGCCTGGAGAGACTACACCGGGGAGCTGTTTTTT
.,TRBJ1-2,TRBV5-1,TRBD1,CASSSNGQVYGYTF,TGCGCCAGCAGCTCCAACGGACAGGTGTATGGCTACACCTTC
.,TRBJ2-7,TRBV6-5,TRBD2,CASSSLGRVSYEQYF,TGTGCCAGCAGTTCCTTGGGGAGGGTCTCCTACGAGCAGTACTTC
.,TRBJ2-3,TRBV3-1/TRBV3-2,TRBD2,CASSQVRVAGMQYF,TGTGCCAGCAGCCAAGTCCGGGTAGCGGGGATGCAGTATTTT
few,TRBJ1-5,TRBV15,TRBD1,CATSSWTGGNQPQHF,TGTGCCACCAGCAGTTGGACAGGGGGCAATCAGCCCCAGCATTTT
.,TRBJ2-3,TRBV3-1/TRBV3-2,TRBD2,CASSQEETTKGLAGDGDTQYF,TGTGCCAGCAGCCAAGAAGAAACCACCAAGGGACTAGCGGGGGATGGAGATACGCAGTATTTT
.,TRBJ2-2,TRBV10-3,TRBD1,CAISTTGGQTGELFF,TGTGCCATCAGCACCACAGGGGGACAGACCGGGGAGCTGTTTTTT
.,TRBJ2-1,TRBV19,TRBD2,CASSIDHPRGVRHNEQFF,TGTGCCAGTAGTATAGATCACCCCCGGGGGGTACGGCACAATGAGCAGTTCTTC
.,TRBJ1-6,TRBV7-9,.,CASSGIPGDSPLHF,TGTGCCAGCAGCGGAATCCCCGGGGATTCACCCCTCCACTTT
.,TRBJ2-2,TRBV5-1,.,CASSLGARRTTTGELFF,TGCGCCAGCAGCTTGGGGGCCCGCCGCACCACTACCGGGGAGCTGTTTTTT
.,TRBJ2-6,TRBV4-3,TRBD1,CASGDRGRYSGANVLTF,TGCGCCAGCGGTGACAGGGGAAGGTACTCTGGGGCCAACGTCCTGACTTTC